This TCR beta chain was identified during a study of blood T cell repertoires in COVID-19. Study-level information: Italy, Spain and the United States were the sources of the convalescent and acute COVID-19 samples. In each case, the material was cDNA or gDNA derived from T cells, B-cell-depleted T cells, or PBMCs.

The CDR3 is 14 residues long. The V gene's germline CDR1 is KGHSH and CDR2 LQKENI. V was clipped by 4 bases and J by 3 bases; unmatched bases: 5. Original processing notes: For nucleated cells, counts were estimated from reference gene primer amplification. Libraries were prepared by immunoSEQ multiplex PCR; TCRdb keeps only in-frame clonotypes and omits some of them. The V and J calls and the clone size are those of that table, but D and trimming were determined from the DNA. Among about 300,000 clones listed, 70% to 90% were seen once. The sample consisted of peripheral blood. The chain is built from TRBV18 and TRBJ2-7, with 8 nucleotides matching TRBD1. The TCR comes from a man between 65 and 80 years old with acute or convalescent COVID-19. This chain's CDR3 is CASSRDRRNYEQYF. CDR3 bases: TGTGCCAGCTCACGGGACAGGAGAAACTACGAGCAGTACTTC. The whole variable domain, filled in from reference TRBV18 and TRBJ2-7, reads NAGVMQNPRHLVRRRGQEARLRCSPMKGHSHVYWYRQLPEEGLKFMVYLQKENIIDESGMPKERFSAEFPKEGPSILRIQQVVRGDSAAYFCASSRDRRNYEQYFGPGTRLTVT.